A selection of T cell receptor beta chains follows, all from one sample in a study of blood T cells in healthy people across ages. TCRdb re-called the 5' RACE reads with MiXCR, one entry per CDR3 protein. The table has approximately 800,000 distinct CDR3 sequences, around a quarter seen once. Separately, the same data were catalogued under a study of T cells of mothers and their children.

Sequenced: blood. The origin of the receptors is a boy aged 5-17 years in good health. Both conserved end residues are part of each CDR3.

j_gene,v_gene,CDR3aa
TRBJ2-1,TRBV6-2/TRBV6-3,CASLGRGSNEQFF
TRBJ1-5,TRBV2,CASRDNPSNQPQHF
TRBJ2-2,TRBV5-1,CASSLGSGIMAGELFF
TRBJ2-5,TRBV7-2,CASSPRSGLVGALF
TRBJ2-5,TRBV5-1,CASSLVSGGIETQYF
TRBJ2-7,TRBV4-1,CASSQEPGVVGYEQYF
.,TRBV6-1,CASRPTSQGASYEQYF
TRBJ2-6,TRBV6-6,CASSTSTGSGANVLTF
TRBJ2-7,TRBV7-2,CASSLGGGSNYEQYF
TRBJ2-1,TRBV29-1,CSVVNKLSYNEQFF
TRBJ1-3,TRBV11-2,CASTQGRSSGNTIYF
TRBJ2-5,TRBV7-2,CASSLSGAKGTQYF
TRBJ1-5,TRBV7-8,CASSLATGYQPQHF
TRBJ2-7,TRBV11-1,CASSLAQGVLYEQYF
TRBJ1-1,TRBV20-1,CSAPPEGPNTEAFF
TRBJ2-3,TRBV29-1,CSVKGGGTGGFLTDTQYF
TRBJ2-1,TRBV29-1,CSVQGGSYNEQFF
TRBJ2-2,TRBV2,CASSVDGRNTGELFF
TRBJ2-7,TRBV5-6,CASSWASDRYEQYF
TRBJ1-5,TRBV2,CASQRDDSNQPQHF
.,TRBV20-1,CSARPLLAGSYNEQFF
TRBJ2-1,TRBV18,CASHRPTDLFPNEQFF
TRBJ1-2,TRBV28,CASSNRGAPMSYTF
TRBJ2-7,TRBV6-5,CASSYSTSGGYEQYF
TRBJ2-3,TRBV6-1,CASSASWQDTQYF
TRBJ2-1,TRBV3-1,CASSQDVSGSYNEQFF
.,TRBV2,CASGTDLYEQYF
TRBJ1-2,TRBV7-2,CASSLGVVRTYGYTF
.,TRBV9,CASSVGIRISGPQDEQFF
TRBJ1-6,TRBV5-5,CASNEGRTDAYNSPLHF
TRBJ1-2,TRBV7-2,CASSLAGGSYTF
TRBJ2-1,TRBV2,CASSDNQGSYNEQFF
TRBJ2-5,TRBV19,CASSILGGGEETQYF
TRBJ2-5,TRBV24-1,CATSGGAGRQETQYF
TRBJ2-2,TRBV28,CASSFFGTGSDGELFF
TRBJ2-2,TRBV20-1,CSAYPDRNTGELFF
TRBJ1-5,TRBV28,CASSGQGSSNQPRHF
TRBJ1-2,TRBV5-1,CASSMTGDYGYTF
.,TRBV6-1,CASSEAVRGFPYEQYF
TRBJ2-7,TRBV6-5,CASSPTGAEQYF
TRBJ2-3,TRBV6-1,CASSSTLAEVNTDTQYF
TRBJ2-5,TRBV15,CATSRDLQGWETQYF
TRBJ1-2,TRBV6-5,CASSYVGVDGYTF
TRBJ1-1,TRBV12-3/TRBV12-4,CASSFDMNTEAFF
TRBJ2-5,TRBV28,CASSSLGAEKETQYF
TRBJ2-5,TRBV7-8,CASSSETQYF
TRBJ2-5,TRBV9,CASSVGASGGLGTETQYF
TRBJ2-7,TRBV12-3/TRBV12-4,CASSLGQSLEQYF
TRBJ2-7,TRBV29-1,CSVEDQDRVEQYF
TRBJ2-7,TRBV6-1,CASSDRGDVYEQYF
TRBJ2-3,TRBV6-5,CASSYDPPTSGTPGDTQYF
TRBJ2-5,TRBV5-1,CASSPGTGGAFETQYF
TRBJ1-2,TRBV29-1,CSVVDRGRYGYTF